One sample yielded the 18 T cell receptor beta chains listed below, sequenced in a study of naive and memory T cell subsets. Antigens of these TCRs are unknown. Both TRBC1 and TRBC2 were covered by a beta constant-region primer of two equimolar oligonucleotides. Nested alpha and beta constant-region primers with the SP2 primer drove four PCR rounds on ligated cDNA. TCRdb re-analysed the UMI-ligation and nested PCR reads in MiXCR, keeping a single row per CDR3 protein. The sample yields about 150,000 distinct CDR3 sequences, 22% seen once. Study results and caveats: Possibly reflecting memory cells re-expressing CD45RA, a few larger clonotypes occurred in naive repertoires, especially CD8.

The specimen sequenced was naive CD4+ T cells from blood. These receptors came from a human donor in good health.

This clonotype was picked up a small number of times. V and J are TRBV20-1 and TRBJ1-4; D remains ambiguous. CDR1 and CDR2 (germline): DFQATT, SNEGSKA (reference sequence). The CDR3 is 14 residues long. Deletions cut 0 bases from V and 7 bases from J, with 12 bases between. The CDR3 reads CSARDYGISEKLFF. DNA of the CDR3: TGCAGTGCTAGAGATTACGGGATTAGTGAAAAACTGTTTTTT.

The J gene is TRBJ2-1, the V gene TRBV12-3 or TRBV12-4, with a tentative D call TRBD2 (6 bases). The CDR3 has 15 amino acids. Trimming stripped 2 bases from V and 4 bases from J, with 12 bases between. The CDR3 DNA reads TGTGCCAGCAGTTTATCGGGGGAGCGGTACAATGAGCAGTTCTTC. As protein: CASSLSGERYNEQFF.

This clonotype has just a few counts. V usage is TRBV20-1 and J usage is TRBJ2-7; D is uncertain. Trimming took 4 bases from V and 5 from J, leaving 15 bases between them. Germline V gene data show CDR1 as DFQATT and CDR2 as SNEGSKA (reference sequence). The CDR3 has 13 amino acids. CDR3 sequence: CSATGPFLDEQYF. DNA for the CDR3: TGCAGTGCTACGGGCCCCTTTTTAGACGAGCAGTACTTC.

This chain uses TRBV28 with TRBJ1-5; D is possibly TRBD1 (5 bases). The V and J ends lost 8 bases and 8 bases respectively, with 13 bases between them. The germline V gene has CDR1 MDHEN and CDR2 SYDVKM. The CDR3 spans 12 residues. The chain's CDR3 is CASGGVKEPQHF. The CDR3 region has the DNA TGTGCCAGCGGGGGAGTTAAGGAGCCCCAGCATTTT.

In its sample, this clonotype was seen a few times. This chain links TRBV6-6 with TRBJ2-1; D may be TRBD1 (5 bases). Trimming cost V 2 bases and J 6 bases, with 14 bases left between them. CDR3 length: 15 amino acids. The germline V gene encodes CDR1 MNHNY and CDR2 SVGAGI (reference sequence). The CDR3 DNA is TGTGCCAGCAGTTACGGGCAGGGCGTTGGCAATGAGCAGTTCTTC. Its protein is CASSYGQGVGNEQFF.

This chain joins TRBV6-2 or TRBV6-3 and TRBJ1-2; no firm D call. The CDR3 has 15 residues. Germline V CDR1 and CDR2: MNHEY, SVGEGT. The V end was cut by 6 bases, the J end by 4 bases, with 18 bases between. The DNA of the CDR3 is TGTGCCAGCAGCCCCACCCGGCGAGGGTCCTATGGCTACACCTTC. Protein product: CASSPTRRGSYGYTF.

About this clonotype: An end of the junction differs from the germline gene, which may be a read error. The chain couples TRBV27 to TRBJ1-5; 9 nucleotides match TRBD1. The V gene's germline CDR1 is MNHEY and CDR2 SMNVEV (reference sequence). This CDR3 comprises 18 residues. CDR3 DNA sequence: TGTGCCAACAGTTTATCCGGTCCAGGACAGGGGCTCGGACAGCCCCAGCATTTT. As protein: CANSLSGPGQGLGQPQHF.

The J gene is TRBJ2-7, the V gene TRBV7-3; TRBD2 aligns across 11 bases. From germline, CDR1 is SGHTA and CDR2 FQGTGA. The length of the CDR3 is 17 residues. V dropped 4 bases and J dropped 7; count of bases not matched to a gene: 15. This CDR3 is CASSYAPIAGGPGEQYF. CDR3 sequence (DNA): TGTGCCAGCAGCTACGCCCCAATAGCGGGAGGGCCGGGAGAGCAGTACTTC. The full variable domain, with the rest looked up from reference TRBV7-3 and TRBJ2-7, is GAGVSQTPSNKVTEKGKYVELRCDPISGHTALYWYRQSLGQGPEFLIYFQGTGAADDSGLPNDRFFAVRPEGSVSTLKIQRTERGDSAVYLCASSYAPIAGGPGEQYFGPGTRLTVT.

CDR3 in amino acids: CASSSLAGAGETQYF. The CDR3 DNA reads TGTGCCAGCTCATCCTTAGCGGGAGCGGGTGAGACCCAGTACTTC. The rearrangement uses TRBV18 and TRBJ2-5; 9 bases fit TRBD2. The germline V gene has CDR1 KGHSH and CDR2 LQKENI. This CDR3 spans 15 amino acids. V shed 5 bases, J shed 5 bases, and the junction held 9 bases outside the gene matches. Based on the CDR3 plus reference TRBV18 and TRBJ2-5, the full variable domain is NAGVMQNPRHLVRRRGQEARLRCSPMKGHSHVYWYRQLPEEGLKFMVYLQKENIIDESGMPKERFSAEFPKEGPSILRIQQVVRGDSAAYFCASSSLAGAGETQYFGPGTRLLVL.

The chain is built from TRBV28 and TRBJ2-1, with 8 bases matching TRBD1. CDR3 length equals 18 residues. The germline V gene has CDR1 MDHEN and CDR2 SYDVKM. Unmatched junction bases numbered 10, after V lost 1 base and J lost 2 bases. DNA of the CDR3: TGTGCCAGCAGTTTATTCGGACAGGGTATAGCGGCCTACAATGAGCAGTTCTTC. Translation: CASSLFGQGIAAYNEQFF.

This clonotype was counted many times. This chain uses TRBV7-2 with TRBJ2-3; D is unclear. Germline values: CDR1 SGHTA, CDR2 FQGNSA. Trimming removed 5 bases from V and 5 bases from J, with 14 bases in between. CDR3 length: 14 residues. CDR3 amino acids: CASSKRPAEDTQYF. Here the CDR3 DNA reads TGTGCCAGCAGCAAACGACCCGCCGAAGATACGCAGTATTTT.

This clonotype has more than one count but fewer than ten. The V call is TRBV5-6, the J call TRBJ2-7; 9 nucleotides agree with TRBD1. Germline lookup yields CDR1 SGHDT and CDR2 YYEEEE. V lost 0 bases, J lost 0 bases, and 1 base stayed unmatched. The CDR3 is 15 amino acids. The CDR3 spells CASSLAGQGSYEQYF. The CDR3 DNA reads as TGTGCCAGCAGCTTGGCGGGACAGGGCTCCTACGAGCAGTACTTC.

The gene calls are TRBV3-1 and TRBJ2-2, with TRBD1 matching over 7 bases. Germline assignment: CDR1 LGHDT and CDR2 YNNKEL (reference sequence). This CDR3 contains 15 residues. V gave up 6 bases and J gave up 3 bases; unmatched junction bases: 7. CDR3 protein: CASSQLTGDTGELFF. CDR3 DNA sequence: TGTGCCAGCAGTCAACTAACAGGGGACACCGGGGAGCTGTTTTTT.

This clonotype came up many times. The chain joins TRBV3-1 to TRBJ2-2, with D tentatively TRBD2 (5 bases). Trimming removed 1 base from V and 5 bases from J, with 8 bases in between. The V gene's germline CDR1 is LGHDT and CDR2 YNNKEL (reference sequence). The CDR3 loop spans 14 amino acids. As DNA, the CDR3 is TGTGCCAGCAGCCAAGTTGAGGGTACCGGGGAGCTGTTTTTT. Its protein product is CASSQVEGTGELFF.

This clonotype has a handful of counts. The chain couples TRBV12-3 or TRBV12-4 to TRBJ2-1; D may be TRBD1 or TRBD2 (6 bases each). V was pared by 5 bases and J by 8 bases, with 22 bases between. The CDR3 totals 16 residues. CDR3 sequence: CASSHLGAGLGDEQFF. The CDR3 DNA follows: TGTGCCAGCAGTCACCTGGGGGCGGGGCTTGGTGATGAGCAGTTCTTC.

The table lists this clonotype with many counts. The chain combines TRBV7-9 with TRBJ2-3; no reliable D call. This CDR3 comprises 12 residues. Per germline, CDR1 SEHNR and CDR2 FQNEAQ (reference sequence). V was pared by 5 bases and J by 6 bases, with 9 bases between. The CDR3: CASSPGSDTQYF. The CDR3 coding sequence is TGTGCCAGCAGCCCTGGATCGGATACGCAGTATTTT.

The rearrangement uses TRBV7-9 and TRBJ1-6, with D possibly being TRBD1 (5 bases). The CDR3 consists of 13 residues. Germline V lookup: CDR1 SEHNR, CDR2 FQNEAQ (reference sequence). With 2 bases removed from V and 10 bases from J, the gap between germline ends came to 9 bases. Written as DNA, the CDR3 is TGTGCCAGCAGCTTACAGGGAGGGTCACCCCTCCACTTT. Amino acid sequence: CASSLQGGSPLHF.

The chain combines TRBV9 with TRBJ2-7; TRBD1 is a possible D gene (5 bases). The germline V and J ends were trimmed by 4 bases and 0 bases, with 14 bases remaining between them. The CDR3 totals 15 residues. The germline V gene encodes CDR1 SGDLS and CDR2 YYNGEE. The chain's CDR3 is CASSPFSGHSYEQYF. The CDR3, as DNA: TGTGCCAGCAGCCCCTTCTCAGGACACTCCTACGAGCAGTACTTC.